What follows are 9 T cell receptor beta chains derived from one specimen sequenced in a study of blood T cell repertoires in COVID-19. Here immunoSEQ multiplex PCR was the method, and the copy in TCRdb shows in-frame clones only, minus some. The repertoire has about 160,000 clones, approximately 84% of them found once; the top ten carry approximately 21%. The sample was peripheral blood. These receptors were collected from a woman aged 80 or over with acute or convalescent COVID-19.

The rearrangement joins TRBV19 to TRBJ1-5, with 7 bases lining up with TRBD1. V was pared by 4 bases and J by 4 bases, with 1 base of the junction left unmatched. The CDR3 has 13 residues. CDR1 is LNHDA, CDR2 SQIVND, per germline (reference sequence). In DNA form, the CDR3 reads TGTGCCAGTAGTACGACAGGGAATCAGCCCCAGCATTTT. Encoded protein: CASSTTGNQPQHF.

CDR3 coding DNA: TGCGCCAGCAGGTGGGGAGGCACCGGGGAGCTGTTTTTT. Its protein product is CASRWGGTGELFF. The chain joins TRBV5-1 to TRBJ2-2; weak D call: TRBD2 (6 bases). CDR1 is SGHRS, CDR2 YFSETQ, per germline. V was clipped by 5 bases and J by 4 bases, with 9 bases between them. This CDR3 is 13 amino acids long.

The J gene is TRBJ2-5, the V gene TRBV18, with a weak D call TRBD1 (5 bases). Deletions cut 6 bases from V and 5 bases from J, with 13 bases between. Germline CDR1 and CDR2: KGHSH and LQKENI. This CDR3 has 13 residues. CDR3 sequence (DNA): TGTGCCAGCTCTCCTAGGGGTTTTGAGACCCAGTACTTC. Translation: CASSPRGFETQYF.

This sequence joins TRBV20-1 and TRBJ1-4; TRBD1 matches at 7 bases. Germline trimming cut 3 bases from V and 1 base from J; bases unmatched to any gene: 5. The germline gives CDR1 DFQATT, CDR2 SNEGSKA (reference sequence). The CDR3 is 15 amino acids. The CDR3 DNA is TGCAGTGCTAGTTTGACAGGGAGAACTAATGAAAAACTGTTTTTT. This codes for CSASLTGRTNEKLFF.

CDR3 sequence reads: CASRAGTGKLEQFF. The CDR3 bases are TGTGCCAGCAGGGCAGGGACAGGGAAACTTGAGCAGTTCTTC. The J gene is TRBJ2-1, the V gene TRBV2; 9 nucleotides match TRBD1. The CDR3 has 14 residues. V trimming: 6 bases; J trimming: 9 bases; junction bases outside the gene matches: 9. Germline V gene data show CDR1 as SNHLY and CDR2 as FYNNEI.

J is TRBJ1-2 and V is TRBV15; D gene unclear. Per the germline V gene, CDR1 is LNHNV and CDR2 is YYDKDF (reference sequence). The CDR3 spans 14 residues. Trimming removed 1 base from V and 1 base from J, with 7 bases in between. The CDR3 sequence is CATSRARLNYGYTF. For the CDR3, the DNA is TGTGCCACCAGCAGAGCCCGTCTTAACTATGGCTACACCTTC.

V and J are TRBV2 and TRBJ2-3; D gene uncertain. Trimming removed 5 bases from V and 2 bases from J, with 2 bases in between. Germline V gene data show CDR1 as SNHLY and CDR2 as FYNNEI. The CDR3 length is 11 residues. The CDR3 nucleotides are TGTGCCAGCAGTCTCACAGATACGCAGTATTTT. This sequence encodes CASSLTDTQYF.

The rearrangement links TRBV3-1 (or the pseudogene TRBV3-2) to TRBJ1-5, with 7 bases that match TRBD1. Per germline, CDR1 LGHDT and CDR2 YNNKEL (reference sequence). Trimming at V came to 4 bases and at J to 4 bases, leaving 7 bases not matched to a gene. The CDR3 is made up of 15 amino acids. The CDR3 protein is CASSPRDSQNQPQHF. The CDR3 nucleotides read TGTGCCAGCAGCCCTAGGGACAGCCAAAATCAGCCCCAGCATTTT.

This chain uses TRBV6-2 or TRBV6-3 with TRBJ2-1, with a possible D match to TRBD2 (6 bases). V was pared by 6 bases and J by 7 bases, with 13 bases between. Germline values: CDR1 MNHEY, CDR2 SVGEGT. This CDR3 contains 13 residues. CDR3: CASSQDYQNEQFF. CDR3 in DNA: TGTGCCAGCAGCCAGGACTACCAAAATGAGCAGTTCTTC.